The sequence of this T cell receptor beta chain was determined in a study of T cells after yellow fever vaccination. TCRdb re-derived calls from the 5' RACE reads in MiXCR, one entry per CDR3 protein. In the table there are approximately 300,000 distinct CDR3 sequences, about 10% of which are singletons. This clonotype was detected only a few times. Sequencing was performed on CD4+ T cells sorted from PBMCs, taken 45 days after the yellow fever booster vaccination. This TCR came from a man aged 18 to 35 who received the YFV17D yellow fever vaccine.

The CDR3 bases are TGTGCCAGCAGCCTTTTAGGGGAAGTATTCGGGGAGCTGTTTTTT. It is translated as CASSLLGEVFGELFF. The chain links TRBV7-2 to TRBJ2-2; D perhaps matches TRBD1 (5 bases). There are 15 residues in the CDR3. Between the trimmed V and J ends, which lost 5 bases and 7 bases, there was a span of 17 bases. Germline-derived CDR1 and CDR2 are SGHTA and FQGNSA.